This TCR beta chain stems from a study of cytomegalovirus exposure and HLA in healthy donors. General observations from the study: Earlier analysis yielded a pattern in which most TCR beta V segments were productive about 87% or about 30% of the time. Analysis was performed later, and it showed HLA-associated TCR beta chains to be more clonally expanded than equally common others.

This clone showed up just once. The antigen remains unidentified. The CDR3 totals 15 residues. The germline CDR1 and CDR2 sequences are KGHSH and LQKENI. J gave up 0 bases and V 8 bases, and 5 bases lay outside the gene matches. Primers included in the PCR were 60 Vbeta and 13 Jbeta primers. Data came from immunoSEQ multiplex PCR; TCRdb stores just in-frame clones and leaves some out. The table has almost 200,000 clones, almost 85% seen once. This chain links TRBV18 with TRBJ2-2; 8 nucleotides align to TRBD1. Sequenced material: PBMCs. This sequence originates from a woman aged 45-65 years in good health and CMV-seronegative. This CDR3 reads CASLPGGANTGELFF. The CDR3, as DNA: TGTGCCAGCCTTCCAGGGGGCGCGAACACCGGGGAGCTGTTTTTT.